The 28 T cell receptor beta chains in this list originate from one sample, sequenced in a study of blood T cell repertoires in COVID-19. Assay: immunoSEQ multiplex PCR; the TCRdb copy retains only in-frame clones and omits some. The top ten clones hold approximately 9% of a sample with some 190,000 clones, 76% of them seen once. The specimen sequenced was peripheral blood. Receptors were obtained from a woman between 50 and 59 years old with active or convalescent COVID-19.

V usage is TRBV19 and J usage is TRBJ1-2, with a weak D call TRBD1 (5 bases). CDR3 size: 12 residues. CDR1 is LNHDA, CDR2 SQIVND, per germline (reference sequence). V gave up 8 bases and J gave up 7 bases, with 14 bases separating them. CDR3 sequence (DNA): TGTGCCAGTTGGTCAGGGCGTCCTGGCTACACCTTC. Translated: CASWSGRPGYTF.

This clone has only a few counts. The rearrangement joins TRBV4-1 to TRBJ2-3; 7 bases match TRBD2. The V gene end was trimmed by 3 bases and the J gene end by 5 bases; junction bases not matched to a gene: 5. The CDR3 runs 14 residues. Germline CDR1 is MGHRA and CDR2 is YSYEKL. The CDR3 here is CASSQSGDLDTQYF. DNA of the CDR3: TGCGCCAGCAGCCAGAGCGGGGATTTAGATACGCAGTATTTT.

In this sample, this clone turned up once. This chain joins TRBV7-2 and TRBJ1-5; D gene unclear. V lost 2 bases to trimming and J lost 4 bases, with 3 bases between them. This CDR3 contains 12 residues. The germline CDR1 and CDR2 sequences are SGHTA and FQGNSA. The CDR3 nucleotides read TGTGCCAGCAGCTTAACAAATCAGCCCCAGCATTTT. This sequence encodes CASSLTNQPQHF.

In this sample, this clone turned up once. This chain uses TRBV7-2 with TRBJ2-5, with 11 bases identical to TRBD1. This CDR3 has 15 residues. V lost 3 bases, J lost 5 bases, and 5 bases stayed unmatched. Per the germline V gene, CDR1 is SGHTA and CDR2 is FQGNSA. CDR3 nucleotide sequence: TGTGCCAGCAGCTTGGACAGGGGGCTCGGGGAGACCCAGTACTTC. This encodes CASSLDRGLGETQYF.

The rearrangement joins TRBV5-1 to TRBJ2-3; 9 nucleotides align to TRBD1. The CDR3 extends over 17 amino acids. With 4 bases clipped from V and 4 bases from J, the junction kept 13 bases outside the gene matches. From germline, CDR1 is SGHRS and CDR2 YFSETQ. The CDR3 coding sequence is TGCGCCAGCAGCCGGTTAGGCGGGGGACAGGGATCAGATACGCAGTATTTT. Its translation is CASSRLGGGQGSDTQYF.

The chain joins TRBV19 to TRBJ1-6; no definite D call. This CDR3 contains 12 residues. Germline lookup yields CDR1 LNHDA and CDR2 SQIVND (reference sequence). Deletions cut 6 bases from V and 7 bases from J, with 7 bases between. The CDR3 bases are TGTGCCAGTAGCCGCAGAAATTCACCCCTCCACTTT. Translated: CASSRRNSPLHF.

The rearrangement joins TRBV2 to TRBJ1-2; maybe TRBD1 (6 bases). Germline assignment: CDR1 SNHLY and CDR2 FYNNEI. This CDR3 is 14 amino acids long. Trimming took off 2 bases at V and 2 bases at J, with 9 bases between the two ends. The CDR3 sequence: CASSEQGRNYGYTF. CDR3 DNA: TGTGCCAGCAGTGAACAGGGGCGGAACTATGGCTACACCTTC. The whole variable domain, remainder taken from reference TRBV2 and TRBJ1-2, is EPEVTQTPSHQVTQMGQEVILRCVPISNHLYFYWYRQILGQKVEFLVSFYNNEISEKSEIFDDQFSVERPDGSNFTLKIRSTKLEDSAMYFCASSEQGRNYGYTFGSGTRLTVV.

In this sample, this clone turned up a few times. The rearrangement uses TRBV11-2 and TRBJ1-1; the D gene is possibly TRBD1 (5 bases). Per the germline V gene, CDR1 is SGHAT and CDR2 is FQNNGV. The germline V and J ends were trimmed by 5 bases and 6 bases, with 13 bases remaining between them. The CDR3 totals 13 residues. Here the CDR3 reads CASSLRQTAEAFF. The CDR3 bases are TGTGCCAGCAGCCTCCGACAGACGGCTGAAGCTTTCTTT.

This clone was detected only a few times. CDR3 protein: CASNVAAAADTGELFF. The CDR3 nucleotides are TGTGCCAGCAACGTGGCGGCAGCCGCGGACACCGGGGAGCTGTTTTTT. The V and J genes are TRBV3-1 (or the pseudogene TRBV3-2) and TRBJ2-2; D is unclear. The CDR3 sequence is 16 residues long. CDR1 is LGHDT, CDR2 YNNKEL, per germline (reference sequence). V was pared by 7 bases and J by 3 bases, with 18 bases between.

This clone was recorded only once. The chain has TRBV25-1 and TRBJ1-2; D gene ambiguous. CDR3 size: 14 residues. V was trimmed by 3 bases and J by 8 bases, leaving 16 bases between them. Looked up from germline, CDR1 is MGHDK and CDR2 is SYGVNS. This chain's CDR3 is CASSDVQDLGGYTF. In DNA form, the CDR3 reads TGTGCCAGCAGTGACGTGCAGGATTTAGGCGGCTACACCTTC.

The chain uses TRBV2 and TRBJ2-1, with 13 bases identical to TRBD2. CDR3 size: 18 residues. The germline V gene encodes CDR1 SNHLY and CDR2 FYNNEI. Trimming cost V 5 bases and J 4 bases; bases outside gene matches: 11. The CDR3 bases are TGTGCCAGCAGTAATGGACTAGCGGGAGATTCCCCTTACAATGAGCAGTTCTTC. Residues: CASSNGLAGDSPYNEQFF.

The CDR3 sequence: CASSRRVGDNSPLHF. CDR3 sequence (DNA): TGTGCCAGCAGTAGGAGGGTGGGGGATAATTCACCCCTCCACTTT. V is TRBV27 and J is TRBJ1-6; D might be TRBD1 (5 bases). Germline values: CDR1 MNHEY, CDR2 SMNVEV (reference sequence). Trimming took off 5 bases at V and 5 bases at J, with 13 bases between the two ends. CDR3 length equals 15 residues.

The rearrangement joins TRBV7-2 to TRBJ2-7; 8 positions agree with TRBD2. CDR1 and CDR2 (germline): SGHTA, FQGNSA. This CDR3 contains 14 residues. V dropped 10 bases and J dropped 2; count of bases not matched to a gene: 10. The CDR3, as DNA: TGTGCCACGCGACTAGCGCCCGGGCCCTACGAGCAGTACTTC. This sequence encodes CATRLAPGPYEQYF.

The CDR3 is CASSLDWSQETQYF. The DNA for the CDR3 is TGTGCCAGCAGCTTAGATTGGAGCCAAGAGACCCAGTACTTC. This sequence joins TRBV11-1 and TRBJ2-5; D unclear. Trimming stripped 1 base from V and 1 base from J, with 7 bases between. CDR1 is SGHAT, CDR2 FQDESV, per germline (reference sequence). The CDR3 consists of 14 residues.

The chain has TRBV11-1 and TRBJ1-1; the D is unclear. Deletions cut 2 bases from V and 0 bases from J, with 10 bases between. Germline V gene sequence: CDR1 SGHAT, CDR2 FQDESV (reference sequence). This CDR3 contains 15 residues. The CDR3 DNA follows: TGTGCCAGCAGCTTATCTGGCAGATTGAACACTGAAGCTTTCTTT. Amino acid sequence: CASSLSGRLNTEAFF.

This clone was seen just once. The chain recombines TRBV11-2 with TRBJ2-3, with 7 bases aligning to TRBD2. The J segment lost 2 bases and the V segment lost 7 bases, leaving 9 bases of the junction unmatched. This CDR3 has 15 amino acids. Germline V gene sequence: CDR1 SGHAT, CDR2 FQNNGV. The CDR3, as DNA: TGTGCCAGCAACTTGGGACTACCAGTCACAGATACGCAGTATTTT. Encoded protein: CASNLGLPVTDTQYF. The whole variable domain, remainder taken from reference TRBV11-2 and TRBJ2-3, is EAGVAQSPRYKIIEKRQSVAFWCNPISGHATLYWYQQILGQGPKLLIQFQNNGVVDDSQLPKDRFSAERLKGVDSTLKIQPAKLEDSAVYLCASNLGLPVTDTQYFGPGTRLTVL.

This clone was detected once. V is TRBV20-1 and J is TRBJ1-2; no clear D gene. V lost 6 bases to trimming and J lost 8 bases, with 13 bases between them. Germline lookup yields CDR1 DFQATT and CDR2 SNEGSKA (reference sequence). The CDR3 is 11 amino acids. The CDR3 protein is CSAFSPPGYTF. DNA of the CDR3: TGCAGTGCCTTCAGTCCTCCAGGCTACACCTTC.

Concerning this clone: Other DNA sequences in the sample encode the same CDR3. This chain links TRBV28 with TRBJ1-3; a weak D match, TRBD1 (6 bases). CDR1 and CDR2 (germline): MDHEN, SYDVKM. Trimming took off 4 bases at V and 0 bases at J, with 10 bases between the two ends. CDR3 length: 15 amino acids. CDR3 nucleotides: TGTGCCAGCAGTTCTGGGGGCTCCTCTGGAAACACCATATATTTT. It codes for CASSSGGSSGNTIYF.

J is TRBJ1-2 and V is TRBV28; D gene ambiguous. V lost 5 bases, J lost 8 bases, and 24 bases lay in between. Germline CDR1 MDHEN, CDR2 SYDVKM. This CDR3 region has 16 residues. The CDR3 is CASSPMRNPSGKGYTF. In DNA, the CDR3 is TGTGCCAGCAGTCCGATGAGGAACCCCAGTGGAAAGGGCTACACCTTC.

Concerning this clone itself: The same CDR3 also results from other DNA sequences found in this sample. In nucleotides, the CDR3 is TGCGCCAGCAGCCAAGATCTAGCGGGGGGGCAAGAGACCCAGTACTTC. Translated: CASSQDLAGGQETQYF. The chain carries TRBV4-3 and TRBJ2-5; 12 nucleotides agree with TRBD2. J lost 2 bases, V lost 0 bases, and 1 base had no gene match. CDR3 length: 16 amino acids. Germline CDR1 reads LGHNA; CDR2 reads YSLEER.

The V call is TRBV4-2, the J call TRBJ2-5; 7 bases align to TRBD1. V dropped 6 bases and J dropped 4; count of bases not matched to a gene: 8. This CDR3 is 14 amino acids long. From germline, CDR1 is LGHNA and CDR2 YNFKEQ. DNA for the CDR3: TGTGCCAGCAGGGCCGAACAGGGGTTAGAGACCCAGTACTTC. Its translation is CASRAEQGLETQYF.

This clone showed up just a few times. The V call is TRBV6-2 or TRBV6-3, the J call TRBJ2-7; D call uncertain. Trimming took off 6 bases at V and 0 bases at J, with 6 bases between the two ends. Germline-derived CDR1 and CDR2 are MNHEY and SVGEGT. The CDR3 contains 12 residues. CDR3 sequence: CASSHNSYEQYF. DNA for the CDR3: TGTGCCAGCAGCCACAACTCCTACGAGCAGTACTTC.

Comments on this clone: A junction boundary mismatches the germline segment, possibly from a read error. The CDR3 region has the DNA TGTGCCAGCAGCCACAACGACGGCAGGCCCGGTGAGCTGTTTTTT. It yields the protein CASSHNDGRPGELFF. The chain is built from TRBV3-1 (or the pseudogene TRBV3-2) and TRBJ2-2; the D is unclear. The CDR3 contains 15 residues. Germline V gene data show CDR1 as LGHDT and CDR2 as YNNKEL (reference sequence).

V gene TRBV4-2 combines with J gene TRBJ2-3, with TRBD1 as a possible D gene (6 bases). Per the germline V gene, CDR1 is LGHNA and CDR2 is YNFKEQ. This CDR3 region has 17 residues. Trimming left V 4 bases short and J 2 bases short, with 19 bases between. CDR3 residues: CASSPVDRRKDTDTQYF. Written as DNA, the CDR3 is TGTGCCAGCAGCCCAGTCGACAGGAGGAAAGACACAGATACGCAGTATTTT.

The chain carries TRBV7-2 and TRBJ1-1, with 8 bases identical to TRBD1. The germline V gene has CDR1 SGHTA and CDR2 FQGNSA. This CDR3 spans 14 amino acids. V was pared by 5 bases and J by 5 bases, with 7 bases of the junction left unmatched. The CDR3 DNA follows: TGTGCCAGCAGCCGCGACAGGGGAGGAACTGAAGCTTTCTTT. It specifies CASSRDRGGTEAFF.

V is TRBV12-3 or TRBV12-4 and J is TRBJ2-7, with TRBD1 as a possible D gene (5 bases). V was cut by 2 bases and J by 2 bases, with 7 bases left in between. The CDR3 runs 13 residues. CDR3 nucleotides: TGTGCCAGCAGTTTAAGGGGTACCTACGAGCAGTACTTC. Protein sequence: CASSLRGTYEQYF.

This clone was recorded a few times. V and J are TRBV7-2 and TRBJ1-2, with a weak D call TRBD1 (6 bases). The CDR3 is 13 amino acids. CDR1 is SGHTA and CDR2 is FQGNSA in the germline V gene. With 5 bases removed from V and 5 bases from J, the gap between germline ends came to 12 bases. CDR3 DNA sequence: TGTGCCAGCAGCGATCGAAGGGGGTATGGCTACACCTTC. Translated, it gives CASSDRRGYGYTF.

J is TRBJ2-5 and V is TRBV3-1 (or the pseudogene TRBV3-2); D unclear. There are 11 residues in the CDR3. The V gene lost 1 base and the J gene lost 7 bases, with 4 bases spanning the gap. CDR1 and CDR2 (germline): LGHDT, YNNKEL (reference sequence). DNA of the CDR3: TGTGCCAGCAGCCAAGCCTGGACCCAGTACTTC. Protein product: CASSQAWTQYF.